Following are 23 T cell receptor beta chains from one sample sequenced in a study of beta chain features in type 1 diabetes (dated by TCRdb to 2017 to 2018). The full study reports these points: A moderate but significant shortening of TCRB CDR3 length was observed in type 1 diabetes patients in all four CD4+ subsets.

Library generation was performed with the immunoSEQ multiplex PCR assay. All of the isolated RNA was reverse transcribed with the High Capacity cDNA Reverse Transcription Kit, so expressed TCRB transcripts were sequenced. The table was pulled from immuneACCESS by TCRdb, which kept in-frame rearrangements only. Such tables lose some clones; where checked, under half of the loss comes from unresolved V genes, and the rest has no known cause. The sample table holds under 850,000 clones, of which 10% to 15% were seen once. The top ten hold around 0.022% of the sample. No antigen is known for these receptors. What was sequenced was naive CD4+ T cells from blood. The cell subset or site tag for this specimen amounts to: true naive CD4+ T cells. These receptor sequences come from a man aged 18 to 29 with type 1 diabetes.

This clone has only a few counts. CDR3: CALKEEGNTIYF. DNA of the CDR3: TGTGCCCTGAAGGAGGAGGGAAACACCATATATTTT. V usage is TRBV2 and J usage is TRBJ1-3; unclear D gene. Germline CDR1 and CDR2: SNHLY and FYNNEI. This CDR3 region has 12 residues. The V end was cut by 11 bases, the J end by 4 bases, with 12 bases between. The whole variable domain, filled in from reference TRBV2 and TRBJ1-3, reads EPEVTQTPSHQVTQMGQEVILRCVPISNHLYFYWYRQILGQKVEFLVSFYNNEISEKSEIFDDQFSVERPDGSNFTLKIRSTKLEDSAMYFCALKEEGNTIYFGEGSWLTVV.

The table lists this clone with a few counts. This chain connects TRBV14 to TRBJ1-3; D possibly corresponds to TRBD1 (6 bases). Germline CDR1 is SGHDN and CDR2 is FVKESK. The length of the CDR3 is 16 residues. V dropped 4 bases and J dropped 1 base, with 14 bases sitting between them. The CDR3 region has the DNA TGTGCCAGCAGCCGGGTAGGGGGAACTTCTGGAAACACCATATATTTT. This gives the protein CASSRVGGTSGNTIYF.

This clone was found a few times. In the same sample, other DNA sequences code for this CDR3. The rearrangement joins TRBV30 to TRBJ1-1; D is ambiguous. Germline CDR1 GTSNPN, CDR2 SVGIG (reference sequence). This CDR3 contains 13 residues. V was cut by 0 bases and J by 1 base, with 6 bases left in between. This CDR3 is CAWSVGGNTEAFF. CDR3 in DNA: TGTGCCTGGAGTGTAGGTGGGAACACTGAAGCTTTCTTT.

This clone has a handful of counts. CDR3 region: CASSQGPTSVTEAFF. CDR3 in DNA: TGCGCCAGCAGCCAAGGTCCCACCTCTGTCACTGAAGCTTTCTTT. This chain joins TRBV4-1 and TRBJ1-1; D ambiguous. This CDR3 has 15 amino acids. The germline V and J ends were trimmed by 1 base and 4 bases, with 13 bases remaining between them. Germline V gene lookup returns CDR1 MGHRA and CDR2 YSYEKL.

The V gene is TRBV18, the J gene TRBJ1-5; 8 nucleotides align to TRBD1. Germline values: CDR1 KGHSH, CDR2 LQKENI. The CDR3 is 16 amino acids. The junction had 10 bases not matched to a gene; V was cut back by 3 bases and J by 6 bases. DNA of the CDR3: TGTGCCAGCTCACCCGTGGAGCAGGGGGCTCGTCAGCCCCAGCATTTT. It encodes CASSPVEQGARQPQHF.

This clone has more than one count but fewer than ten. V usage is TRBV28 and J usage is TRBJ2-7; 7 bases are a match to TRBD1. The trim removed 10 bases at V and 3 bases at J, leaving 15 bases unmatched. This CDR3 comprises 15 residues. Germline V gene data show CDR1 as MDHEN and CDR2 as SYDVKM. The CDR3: CATLPPGGFIYEQYF. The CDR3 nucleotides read TGTGCCACCTTACCACCAGGGGGTTTTATCTACGAGCAGTACTTC.

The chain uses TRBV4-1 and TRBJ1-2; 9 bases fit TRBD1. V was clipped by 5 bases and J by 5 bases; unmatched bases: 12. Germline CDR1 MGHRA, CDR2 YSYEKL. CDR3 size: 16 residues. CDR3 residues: CASSVSDRGILYGYTF. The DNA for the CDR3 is TGCGCCAGCAGCGTCTCGGACAGGGGAATCCTATATGGCTACACCTTC.

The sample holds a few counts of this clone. For the CDR3, the DNA is TGTGCCATCAGTGACAAGGGTCTCACAGATACGCAGTATTTT. It codes for CAISDKGLTDTQYF. This chain links TRBV10-3 with TRBJ2-3; the D is unclear. V was clipped by 3 bases and J by 2 bases, with 9 bases between them. Looked up from germline, CDR1 is ENHRY and CDR2 is SYGVKD. This CDR3 comprises 14 residues.

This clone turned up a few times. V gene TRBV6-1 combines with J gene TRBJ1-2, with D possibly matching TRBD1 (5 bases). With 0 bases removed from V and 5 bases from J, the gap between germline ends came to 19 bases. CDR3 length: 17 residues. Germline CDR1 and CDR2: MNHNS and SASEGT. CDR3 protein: CASSEALGTATLYGYTF. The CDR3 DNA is TGTGCCAGCAGTGAAGCGCTGGGGACCGCAACCCTTTATGGCTACACCTTC.

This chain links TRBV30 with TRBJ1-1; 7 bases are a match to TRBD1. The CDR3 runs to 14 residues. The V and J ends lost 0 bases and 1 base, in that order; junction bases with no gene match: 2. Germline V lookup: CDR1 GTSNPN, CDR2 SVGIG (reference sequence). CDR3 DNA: TGTGCCTGGAGTGTACAGGGGAAGAACACTGAAGCTTTCTTT. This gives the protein CAWSVQGKNTEAFF.

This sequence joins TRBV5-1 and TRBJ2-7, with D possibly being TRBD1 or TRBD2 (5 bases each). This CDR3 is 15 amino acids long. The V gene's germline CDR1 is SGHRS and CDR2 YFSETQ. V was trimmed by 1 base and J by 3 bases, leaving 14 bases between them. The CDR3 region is CASSLPFGTDYEQYF. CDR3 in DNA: TGCGCCAGCAGCTTGCCATTCGGGACGGACTACGAGCAGTACTTC.

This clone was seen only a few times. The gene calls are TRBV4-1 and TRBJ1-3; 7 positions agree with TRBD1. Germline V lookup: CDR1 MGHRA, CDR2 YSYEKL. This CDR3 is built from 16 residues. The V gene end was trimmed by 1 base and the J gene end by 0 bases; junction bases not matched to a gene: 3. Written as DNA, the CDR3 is TGCGCCAGCAGCCAAGGACAGGGAAACTCTGGAAACACCATATATTTT. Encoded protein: CASSQGQGNSGNTIYF.

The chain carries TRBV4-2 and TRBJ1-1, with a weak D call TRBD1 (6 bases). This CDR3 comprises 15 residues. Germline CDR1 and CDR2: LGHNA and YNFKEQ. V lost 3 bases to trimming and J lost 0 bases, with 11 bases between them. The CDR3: CASSQTGGMNTEAFF. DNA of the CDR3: TGTGCCAGCAGCCAGACAGGTGGTATGAACACTGAAGCTTTCTTT.

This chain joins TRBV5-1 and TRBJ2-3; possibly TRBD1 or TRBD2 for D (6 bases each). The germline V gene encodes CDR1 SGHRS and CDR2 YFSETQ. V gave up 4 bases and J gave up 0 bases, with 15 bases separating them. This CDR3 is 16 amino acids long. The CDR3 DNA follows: TGCGCCAGCAGCAAGGCGGGACAAGCTAGCACAGATACGCAGTATTTT. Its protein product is CASSKAGQASTDTQYF.

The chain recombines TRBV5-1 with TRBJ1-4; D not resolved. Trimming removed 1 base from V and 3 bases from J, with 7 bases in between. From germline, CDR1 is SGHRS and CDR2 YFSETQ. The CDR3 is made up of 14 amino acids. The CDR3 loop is CASSLQPANEKLFF. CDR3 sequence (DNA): TGCGCCAGCAGCTTGCAACCGGCTAATGAAAAACTGTTTTTT.

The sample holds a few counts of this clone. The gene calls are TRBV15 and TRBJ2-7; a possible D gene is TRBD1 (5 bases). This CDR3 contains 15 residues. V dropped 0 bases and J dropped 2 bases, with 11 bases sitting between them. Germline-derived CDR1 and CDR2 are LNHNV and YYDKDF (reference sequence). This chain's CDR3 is CATSREIGVAYEQYF. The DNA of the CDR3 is TGTGCCACCAGCAGAGAAATAGGGGTAGCCTACGAGCAGTACTTC.

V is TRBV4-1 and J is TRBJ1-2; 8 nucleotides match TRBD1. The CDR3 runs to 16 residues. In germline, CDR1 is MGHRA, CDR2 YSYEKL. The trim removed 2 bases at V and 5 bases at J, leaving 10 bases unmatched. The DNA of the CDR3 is TGCGCCAGCAGCCAACCCCGACAGGGGCCAGCATATGGCTACACCTTC. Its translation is CASSQPRQGPAYGYTF.

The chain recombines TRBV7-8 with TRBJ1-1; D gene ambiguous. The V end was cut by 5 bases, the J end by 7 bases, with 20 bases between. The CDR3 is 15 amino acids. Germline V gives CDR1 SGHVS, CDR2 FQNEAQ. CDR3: CASSPPENLEGEAFF. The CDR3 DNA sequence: TGTGCCAGCAGCCCCCCAGAGAATTTGGAAGGTGAAGCTTTCTTT. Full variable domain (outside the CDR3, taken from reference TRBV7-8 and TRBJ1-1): GAGVSQSPRYKVAKRGQDVALRCDPISGHVSLFWYQQALGQGPEFLTYFQNEAQLDKSGLPSDRFFAERPEGSVSTLKIQRTQQEDSAVYLCASSPPENLEGEAFFGQGTRLTVV.

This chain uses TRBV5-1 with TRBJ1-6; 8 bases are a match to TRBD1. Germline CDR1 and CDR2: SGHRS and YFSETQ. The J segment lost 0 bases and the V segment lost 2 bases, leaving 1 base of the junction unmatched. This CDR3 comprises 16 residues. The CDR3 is CASSFQGASYNSPLHF. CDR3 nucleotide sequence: TGCGCCAGCAGCTTCCAGGGGGCCTCCTATAATTCACCCCTCCACTTT.

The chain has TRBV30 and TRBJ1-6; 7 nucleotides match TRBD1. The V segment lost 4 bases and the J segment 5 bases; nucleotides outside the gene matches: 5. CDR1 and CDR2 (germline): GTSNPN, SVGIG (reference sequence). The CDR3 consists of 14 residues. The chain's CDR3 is CAWKRQGHNSPLHF. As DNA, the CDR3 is TGTGCCTGGAAGAGACAGGGTCATAATTCACCCCTCCACTTT.

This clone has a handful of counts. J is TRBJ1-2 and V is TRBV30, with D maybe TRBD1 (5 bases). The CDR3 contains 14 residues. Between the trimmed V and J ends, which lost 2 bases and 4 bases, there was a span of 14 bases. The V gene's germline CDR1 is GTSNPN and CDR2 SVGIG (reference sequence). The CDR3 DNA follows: TGTGCCTGGAGTACCCACGGGGGTCTCTATGGCTACACCTTC. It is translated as CAWSTHGGLYGYTF.

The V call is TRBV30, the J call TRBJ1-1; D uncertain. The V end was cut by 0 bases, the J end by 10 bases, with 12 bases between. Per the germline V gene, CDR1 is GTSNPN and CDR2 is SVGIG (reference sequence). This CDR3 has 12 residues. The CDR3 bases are TGTGCCTGGAGTGTACTATTGGGGAGAGCTTTCTTT. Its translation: CAWSVLLGRAFF.

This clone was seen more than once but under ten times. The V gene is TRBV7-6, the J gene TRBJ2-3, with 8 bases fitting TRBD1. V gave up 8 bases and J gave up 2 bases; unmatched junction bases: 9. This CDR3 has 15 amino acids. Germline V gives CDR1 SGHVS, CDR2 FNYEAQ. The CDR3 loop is CASGPGQAITDTQYF. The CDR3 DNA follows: TGTGCCAGCGGTCCGGGACAGGCCATCACAGATACGCAGTATTTT. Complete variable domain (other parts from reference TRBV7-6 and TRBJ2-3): GAGVSQSPRYKVTKRGQDVALRCDPISGHVSLYWYRQALGQGPEFLTYFNYEAQQDKSGLPNDRFSAERPEGSISTLTIQRTEQRDSAMYRCASGPGQAITDTQYFGPGTRLTVL.